This entry lists 12 T cell receptor beta chains sequenced from one sample in a study of T cell changes during pregnancy in multiple sclerosis. The data were produced by immunoSEQ multiplex PCR, yet TCRdb's version contains in-frame clones alone and is incomplete. The sample gives around 65,000 clones, 90% to 95% of which show up once; about 1.3% is in the top ten. Sequences were derived from peripheral blood, sampled in the third trimester of pregnancy. The origin of the receptors is a female donor in good health, enrolled as a control in a pregnancy study.

V gene TRBV30 combines with J gene TRBJ1-5; the D is unclear. Germline CDR1 is GTSNPN and CDR2 is SVGIG (reference sequence). CDR3 length: 13 residues. Trimming left V 2 bases short and J 2 bases short, with 7 bases between. CDR3 loop: CAWSLAGNQPQHF. For the CDR3, the DNA is TGTGCCTGGAGTCTGGCGGGCAATCAGCCCCAGCATTTT.

The V and J genes are TRBV7-2 and TRBJ1-4; TRBD1 matches 9 bases. CDR3 length equals 16 residues. Germline V gene sequence: CDR1 SGHTA, CDR2 FQGNSA. Losses at the gene ends were 5 bases for V and 2 bases for J; bases not matched to a gene: 6. The CDR3 is CASSPGDRATNEKLFF. CDR3 bases: TGTGCCAGCAGCCCAGGGGACAGGGCCACTAATGAAAAACTGTTTTTT.

The chain joins TRBV5-1 to TRBJ1-2; D uncertain. This CDR3 has 18 residues. Germline V lookup: CDR1 SGHRS, CDR2 YFSETQ. V lost 1 base and J lost 2, with 21 bases in between. The CDR3 loop reads CASSLSPSGLGLNYGYTF. DNA for the CDR3: TGCGCCAGCAGCTTGTCCCCCTCGGGGTTGGGCCTAAACTATGGCTACACCTTC.

With regard to this clone: At one of its ends the junction is not consistent with the germline gene, which may arise from a read error. This rearrangement joins TRBV7-7 to TRBJ2-1; 11 bases line up with TRBD1. Germline V CDR1 and CDR2: SSHAT, FNYEAQ (reference sequence). The length of the CDR3 is 15 residues. CDR3 sequence: CASSFGTGGGNEQFF. CDR3 DNA sequence: TGTGCTAGCAGCTTCGGGACAGGGGGAGGCAATGAGCAGTTCTTC.

This sequence joins TRBV19 and TRBJ1-5, with a tentative D call TRBD1 (5 bases). Germline CDR1 reads LNHDA; CDR2 reads SQIVND (reference sequence). The CDR3 totals 13 residues. Trimming took 4 bases from V and 4 from J, leaving 8 bases between them. The CDR3 region is CASSRRGNQPQHF. For the CDR3, the DNA is TGTGCCAGTAGTAGGAGGGGAAATCAGCCCCAGCATTTT.

J is TRBJ1-1 and V is TRBV15; D possibly corresponds to TRBD1 (5 bases). This CDR3 region has 15 residues. Per germline, CDR1 LNHNV and CDR2 YYDKDF (reference sequence). With 0 bases removed from V and 6 bases from J, the gap between germline ends came to 14 bases. This CDR3 is CATSREWGVKAEAFF. The CDR3 nucleotides read TGTGCCACCAGCAGAGAGTGGGGCGTAAAGGCTGAAGCTTTCTTT.

The gene calls are TRBV27 and TRBJ1-2, with D unclear. Germline V CDR1 and CDR2: MNHEY, SMNVEV (reference sequence). The CDR3 runs 15 residues. V was trimmed by 1 base and J by 0 bases, leaving 9 bases between them. CDR3 DNA: TGTGCCAGCAGTTTATATGGGGAGGCTAACTATGGCTACACCTTC. Protein sequence: CASSLYGEANYGYTF.

V and J are TRBV9 and TRBJ2-3, with D possibly TRBD1 on 5 matching bases. Germline loops: CDR1 SGDLS, CDR2 YYNGEE. The CDR3 extends over 13 amino acids. V was pared by 2 bases and J by 4 bases, with 8 bases between. The chain's CDR3 is CASSVRVSDTQYF. The CDR3 bases are TGTGCCAGCAGCGTCAGGGTTTCAGATACGCAGTATTTT.

In nucleotides, the CDR3 is TGTGCCAGCAGCGTCAGCGGGGGGGGAAGCTCCTACGAGCAGTACTTC. Amino acid sequence: CASSVSGGGSSYEQYF. The chain uses TRBV9 and TRBJ2-7, with 10 bases aligning to TRBD2. Germline loops: CDR1 SGDLS, CDR2 YYNGEE. This CDR3 is built from 16 residues. V was pared by 2 bases and J by 0 bases, with 5 bases of the junction left unmatched.

This clone was seen a handful of times. The chain employs TRBV7-2 and TRBJ1-6; D uncertain. The ends were cut back, 6 bases at V and 0 bases at J, with 6 bases in the middle. The germline gives CDR1 SGHTA, CDR2 FQGNSA. The CDR3 spans 14 residues. CDR3 protein: CASRVSSYNSPLHF. The CDR3 DNA sequence: TGTGCCAGCAGGGTCAGCTCCTATAATTCACCCCTCCACTTT.

This clone has a single count. The chain is built from TRBV28 and TRBJ1-2; 8 nucleotides align to TRBD1. Germline assignment: CDR1 MDHEN and CDR2 SYDVKM. The V gene end was trimmed by 7 bases and the J gene end by 4 bases; junction bases not matched to a gene: 8. The CDR3 totals 14 residues. CDR3 protein: CASTVGQVTYGYTF. For the CDR3, the DNA is TGTGCCAGCACCGTGGGACAGGTGACCTATGGCTACACCTTC.

This clone came up a few times. This chain links TRBV18 with TRBJ1-1, with a weak D call TRBD1 (6 bases). This CDR3 spans 13 amino acids. Trimming shortened V by 2 bases and J by 3 bases, and 7 bases separated the two germline ends. From germline, CDR1 is KGHSH and CDR2 LQKENI. The CDR3 DNA is TGTGCCAGCTCACCAAACAGGGACACTGAAGCTTTCTTT. This translates into CASSPNRDTEAFF.